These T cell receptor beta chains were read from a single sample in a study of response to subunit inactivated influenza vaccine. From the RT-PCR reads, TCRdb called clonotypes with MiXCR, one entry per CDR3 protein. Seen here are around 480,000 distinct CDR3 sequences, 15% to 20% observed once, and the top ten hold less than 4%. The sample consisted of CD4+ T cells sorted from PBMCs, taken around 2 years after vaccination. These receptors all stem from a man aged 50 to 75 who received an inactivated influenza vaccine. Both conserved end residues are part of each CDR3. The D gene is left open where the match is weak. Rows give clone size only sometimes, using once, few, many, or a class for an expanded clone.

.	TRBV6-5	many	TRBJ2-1	CASSYSLGDKNEQFF	TGTGCCAGCAGTTACTCGTTGGGGGACAAAAATGAGCAGTTCTTC
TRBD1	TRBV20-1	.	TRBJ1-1	CSAGGETEAFF	TGCAGTGCAGGGGGCGAAACTGAAGCTTTCTTT
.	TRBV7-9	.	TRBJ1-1	CASRHPGETLNTEAFF	TGTGCCAGCAGGCATCCAGGGGAGACACTGAACACTGAAGCTTTCTTT
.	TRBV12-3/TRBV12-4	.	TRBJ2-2	CASTPPLGTGELFF	TGTGCCAGCACCCCACCCCTGGGAACCGGGGAGCTGTTTTTT
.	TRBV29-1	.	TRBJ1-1	CSVRHTNTEAFF	TGCAGCGTCCGACACACGAACACTGAAGCTTTCTTT
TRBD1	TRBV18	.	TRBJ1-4	CASSRRGQDNEKLFF	TGTGCCAGCTCCCGACGGGGACAGGATAATGAAAAACTGTTTTTT
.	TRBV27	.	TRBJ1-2	CASSLWGGDGYTF	TGTGCCAGCAGTTTGTGGGGGGGCGATGGCTACACCTTC
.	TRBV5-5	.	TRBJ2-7	CASSTLPSDEQYF	TGTGCCAGCAGCACCCTACCCAGTGACGAGCAGTACTTC
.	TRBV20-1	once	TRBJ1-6	CSASGPNSPLHF	TGCAGTGCTAGTGGACCCAATTCACCCCTCCACTTT
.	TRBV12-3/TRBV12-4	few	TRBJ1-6	CASSLEATVGSPLHF	TGTGCCAGCAGTTTAGAGGCCACGGTGGGCTCACCCCTCCACTTT
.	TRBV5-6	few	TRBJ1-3	CASSPRGAGNTIYF	TGTGCCAGCAGCCCGAGGGGAGCTGGAAACACCATATATTTT
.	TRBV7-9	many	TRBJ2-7	CASSPGTFYEQYF	TGTGCCAGCAGCCCGGGGACCTTCTACGAGCAGTACTTC
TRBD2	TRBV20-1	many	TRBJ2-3	CSARTRPSTDTQYF	TGCAGTGCTCGGACTAGACCAAGCACAGATACGCAGTATTTT
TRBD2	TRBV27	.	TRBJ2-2	CASQAGSYTGELFF	TGTGCCAGCCAAGCGGGGTCATACACCGGGGAGCTGTTTTTT
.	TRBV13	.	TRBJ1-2	CASSKTFQGDYGYTF	TGTGCCAGCAGCAAAACCTTCCAGGGTGACTATGGCTACACCTTC
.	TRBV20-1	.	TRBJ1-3	CSARDRLKGSGNTIYF	TGCAGTGCTAGAGATCGGTTGAAGGGTTCTGGAAACACCATATATTTT
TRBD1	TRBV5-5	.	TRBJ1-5	CASSAVGTGLGQPQHF	TGTGCCAGCAGCGCAGTTGGGACAGGGCTCGGTCAGCCCCAGCATTTT
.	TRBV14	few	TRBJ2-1	CASSQLGGNEQFF	TGTGCCAGCAGCCAGTTGGGGGGCAATGAGCAGTTCTTC
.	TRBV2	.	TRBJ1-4	CASSVRADKEKLFF	TGTGCCAGCAGTGTCCGGGCCGATAAGGAAAAACTGTTTTTT
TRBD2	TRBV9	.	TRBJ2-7	CASSPQAGKGRLGSYEQYF	TGTGCCAGCAGCCCCCAAGCGGGGAAGGGCAGACTTGGGTCCTACGAGCAGTACTTC
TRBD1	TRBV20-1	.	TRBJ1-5	CSARQGARGNQPQHF	TGCAGTGCCAGACAGGGGGCTCGAGGCAATCAGCCCCAGCATTTT
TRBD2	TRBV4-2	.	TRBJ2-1	CASSQELWASGGFEQFF	TGTGCCAGCAGCCAAGAACTCTGGGCTAGCGGGGGTTTTGAGCAGTTCTTC
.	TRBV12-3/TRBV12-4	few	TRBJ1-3	CASSLEARNTIYF	TGTGCCAGCAGTTTAGAGGCGAGAAACACCATATATTTT
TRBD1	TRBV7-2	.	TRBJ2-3	CASSLDRAATDTQYF	TGTGCCAGCAGCCTAGACAGGGCTGCCACAGATACGCAGTATTTT
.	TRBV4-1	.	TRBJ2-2	CASSQAESLTGELFF	TGCGCCAGCAGCCAAGCGGAGTCGCTCACCGGGGAGCTGTTTTTT
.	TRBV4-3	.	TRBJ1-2	CASSQDLGRSLGYTF	TGCGCCAGCAGCCAAGATCTGGGGAGGAGTCTTGGCTACACCTTC
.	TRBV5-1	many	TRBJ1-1	CASSSGPANTEAFF	TGCGCCAGCAGCTCGGGCCCAGCGAACACTGAAGCTTTCTTT
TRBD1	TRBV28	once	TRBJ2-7	CASKRPGTGETYEQYF	TGTGCCAGCAAAAGGCCAGGGACAGGCGAAACCTACGAGCAGTACTTC
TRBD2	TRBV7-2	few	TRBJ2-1	CASSLAQRGVVNEQFF	TGTGCCAGCAGCTTAGCGCAGCGGGGGGTTGTCAATGAGCAGTTCTTC
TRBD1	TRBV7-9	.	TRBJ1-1	CASSRGTGEGGNTEAFF	TGTGCCAGCAGCCGTGGGACAGGGGAAGGTGGCAACACTGAAGCTTTCTTT
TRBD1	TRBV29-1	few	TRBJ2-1	CSVGDSSSYNEQFF	TGCAGCGTCGGGGACAGTAGCTCCTACAATGAGCAGTTCTTC
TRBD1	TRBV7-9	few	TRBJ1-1	CASSSPRQGNTEAFF	TGTGCCAGCAGCTCGCCCCGACAGGGGAACACTGAAGCTTTCTTT
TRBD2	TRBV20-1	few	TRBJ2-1	CSARTSAHNEQFF	TGCAGTGCTAGGACTAGCGCTCACAATGAGCAGTTCTTC
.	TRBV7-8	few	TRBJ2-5	CASSPRLGQETQYF	TGTGCCAGCAGCCCCCGACTAGGGCAAGAGACCCAGTACTTC
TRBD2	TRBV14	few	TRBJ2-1	CASSQEEVGTSGLNWDNEQFF	TGTGCCAGCAGCCAAGAAGAGGTCGGGACTAGCGGGCTCAATTGGGACAATGAGCAGTTCTTC
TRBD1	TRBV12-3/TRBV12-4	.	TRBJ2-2	CASREGASTGELFF	TGTGCCAGCAGAGAGGGGGCGAGCACCGGGGAGCTGTTTTTT
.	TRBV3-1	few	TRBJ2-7	CASSQEKEKDEQYF	TGTGCCAGCAGCCAAGAGAAGGAAAAGGACGAGCAGTACTTC
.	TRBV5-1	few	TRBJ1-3	CASSNGQSPSGNTIYF	TGCGCCAGCAGCAACGGACAGAGCCCCTCTGGAAACACCATATATTTT
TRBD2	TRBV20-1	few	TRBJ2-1	CSARPGLAGVDEQFF	TGCAGTGCTAGACCCGGACTAGCGGGAGTTGATGAGCAGTTCTTC
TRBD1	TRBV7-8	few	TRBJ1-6	CASSLVERGLSPLHF	TGTGCCAGCAGCTTAGTGGAGAGGGGGCTTTCACCCCTCCACTTT
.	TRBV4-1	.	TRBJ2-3	CASSLTGEETDTQYF	TGCGCCAGCAGCCTTACCGGTGAAGAGACAGATACGCAGTATTTT
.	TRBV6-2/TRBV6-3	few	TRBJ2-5	CASSSSAEYQETQYF	TGTGCCAGCAGTTCATCGGCGGAATACCAAGAGACCCAGTACTTC
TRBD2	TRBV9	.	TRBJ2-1	CASSSTSGGVDEQFF	TGTGCCAGCAGCTCGACTAGCGGGGGGGTGGATGAGCAGTTCTTC
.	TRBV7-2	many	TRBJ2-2	CASSLDGRGRWELFF	TGTGCCAGCAGCTTAGACGGCAGGGGAAGGTGGGAGCTGTTTTTT
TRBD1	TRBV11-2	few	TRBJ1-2	CASSLRAGGYYGYTF	TGTGCCAGCAGCTTACGGGCAGGGGGGTACTATGGCTACACCTTC
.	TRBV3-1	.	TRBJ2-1	CASRNGDEQFF	TGTGCCAGCAGAAACGGGGATGAGCAGTTCTTC